Listed below are T cell receptor beta chains from one sample, sequenced in a study of blood T cell repertoires in COVID-19. Assay: immunoSEQ multiplex PCR; the TCRdb copy retains only in-frame clones and omits some. The sample has about 300,000 clones; 85% to 90% are singletons. The specimen sequenced was PBMCs or T cells enriched from blood (not recorded which). These receptors all stem from a woman in her late teens or twenties who had recovered from COVID-19. Each CDR3 is given with its conserved first and last residue.

TRBV5-1	TRBJ2-1	CASGADGLLRNEQFF
TRBV28	TRBJ1-1	CASSLATSYTEAFF
TRBV24-1	TRBJ2-5	CATSDPQGREGRETQYF
TRBV19	TRBJ1-5	CASSIKAGRQPQHF
TRBV18	TRBJ1-1	CASSPLEKNTEAFF
TRBV9	TRBJ1-2	CASSVRDRADPNYGYTF
TRBV15	TRBJ2-5	CATSRTGQGQETQYF
TRBV10-2	TRBJ1-4	CASRPGQANEKLFF
TRBV6-5	TRBJ2-5	CASASGFQETQYF
TRBV18	TRBJ2-1	CASSPPAGVKYNEQFF
TRBV5-6	TRBJ1-2	CASSLGQGGRNYGYTF
TRBV12-3/TRBV12-4	TRBJ1-1	CASSPTPGEAFF
TRBV5-1	TRBJ2-1	CASSFSQGAYNEQFF
TRBV5-1	TRBJ1-2	CASSWGDSSRSGYTF
TRBV28	TRBJ2-2	CASSTEGLAGAGELFF
TRBV5-1	TRBJ2-1	CATRLGDIGLANNEQFF
TRBV9	TRBJ2-3	CASTIRSGGTDTQYF
TRBV9	TRBJ2-3	CASSVVGTSTDTQYF
TRBV30	TRBJ2-7	CAWMPGLGEQYF
TRBV20-1	TRBJ1-2	CSASGESPYGYTF
TRBV27	TRBJ2-1	CASSFYDSGNEQFF
TRBV25-1	TRBJ1-6	CASSDGQRFSYNSPLHF
TRBV11-1	TRBJ1-1	CASSFGRGGAEAFF
TRBV20-1	TRBJ1-5	CSADGWGAQHF
TRBV7-2	TRBJ1-2	CASSSTGEESGYTF
TRBV4-1	TRBJ2-7	CASSQEVDGDGGIYEQYF
TRBV12-3/TRBV12-4	TRBJ1-4	CASSPGGYEKLFF
TRBV27	TRBJ2-1	CASSPDLGSYGEQFF
TRBV6-2/TRBV6-3	TRBJ1-1	CASSYSTGSNTEAFF
TRBV18	TRBJ2-3	CASSPAGTGRTDTQYF
TRBV28	TRBJ1-5	CASSLTGGGNQPQHF
TRBV9	TRBJ2-6	CASSRDSSGANVLTF
TRBV28	TRBJ2-7	CASSLYGRGSYEQYF
TRBV10-1	TRBJ2-1	CASSESGRPYNEQFF
TRBV5-6	TRBJ2-3	CASSTLGTSGRGTDTQYF
TRBV4-2	TRBJ2-2	CASSQGASGGANTGELFF
TRBV28	TRBJ1-6	CASRPGQVPLVSPLHF
TRBV11-2	TRBJ1-2	CASSQQATNGYTF
TRBV5-4	TRBJ2-7	CASSLLSGLIAYEQYF
TRBV3-1/TRBV3-2	TRBJ2-1	CASSQDSTARDEQFF
TRBV6-5	TRBJ1-1	CASSSVVVEAFF